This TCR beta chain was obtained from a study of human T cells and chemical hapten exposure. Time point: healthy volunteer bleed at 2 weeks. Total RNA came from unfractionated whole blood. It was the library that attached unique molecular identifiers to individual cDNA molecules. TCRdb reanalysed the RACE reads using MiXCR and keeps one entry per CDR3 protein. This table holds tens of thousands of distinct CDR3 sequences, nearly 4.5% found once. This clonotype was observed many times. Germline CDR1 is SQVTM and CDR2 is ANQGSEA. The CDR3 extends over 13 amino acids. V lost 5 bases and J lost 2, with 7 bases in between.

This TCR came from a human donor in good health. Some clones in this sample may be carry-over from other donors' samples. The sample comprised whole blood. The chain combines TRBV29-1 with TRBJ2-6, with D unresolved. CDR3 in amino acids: CSVTSTGANVLTF. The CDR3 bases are TGCAGCGTTACGTCTACTGGGGCCAACGTCCTGACTTTC.